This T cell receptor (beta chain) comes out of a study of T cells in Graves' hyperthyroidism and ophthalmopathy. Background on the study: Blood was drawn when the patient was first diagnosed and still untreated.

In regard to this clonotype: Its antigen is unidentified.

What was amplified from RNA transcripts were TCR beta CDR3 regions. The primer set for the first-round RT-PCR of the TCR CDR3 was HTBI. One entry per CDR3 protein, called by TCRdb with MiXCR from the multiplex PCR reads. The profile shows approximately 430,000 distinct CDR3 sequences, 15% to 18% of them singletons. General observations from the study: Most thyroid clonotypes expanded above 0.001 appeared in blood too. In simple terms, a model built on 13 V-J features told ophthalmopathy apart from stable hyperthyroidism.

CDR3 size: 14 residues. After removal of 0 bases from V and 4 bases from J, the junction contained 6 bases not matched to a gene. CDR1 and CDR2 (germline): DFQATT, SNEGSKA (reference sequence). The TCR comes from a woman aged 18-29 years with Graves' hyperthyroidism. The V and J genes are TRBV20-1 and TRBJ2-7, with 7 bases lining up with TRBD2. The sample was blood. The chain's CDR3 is CSARDFGGRYEQYF. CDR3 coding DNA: TGCAGTGCTAGAGATTTTGGCGGGAGATACGAGCAGTACTTC.